This entry is about one T cell receptor beta chain. Its antigen is still unknown. This entry comes from a study of T cell responses to AZD1222 COVID-19 vaccine. Whole-study findings and limits: Recipients of AZD1222 seropositive at baseline numbered only five or six. Repertoire sampling happened only post peak T cell response. White British donors predominated, females outnumbered males, and clonal diversity was possibly underestimated.

Libraries were prepared by immunoSEQ multiplex PCR; TCRdb keeps only in-frame clonotypes and omits some of them. The sample lists 150,000 or so clones, roughly 90% seen once, with more than 5% in the top ten. The TCR originated in an adult in good health. The material was peripheral blood, obtained on day 0 of AZD1222 vaccination.

The CDR3 reads CASSQGVNYGYTF. CDR3 in DNA: TGTGCCAGCAGCCAAGGGGTAAACTATGGCTACACCTTC. The rearrangement links TRBV7-2 to TRBJ1-2; a weak D match, TRBD1 (5 bases). Germline CDR1 reads SGHTA; CDR2 reads FQGNSA. The CDR3 contains 13 residues. Trimming pared 5 bases from V and 2 bases from J, leaving 9 bases between.